This T cell receptor (beta chain) was recorded in a study of T-cell reconstitution after alpha-beta-depleted transplantation in children. The TCRbeta library was prepared with unique molecular identifiers. TCRdb processed the PCR reads anew with MiXCR; each CDR3 protein has one entry. The sample lists more than 450,000 distinct CDR3 sequences; around 19% were seen once. Germline CDR1 and CDR2: MNHEY and SMNVEV (reference sequence). Losses at the gene ends were 3 bases for V and 6 bases for J; bases not matched to a gene: 6. The CDR3 is 14 amino acids. This clonotype was recorded a few times. The chain links TRBV27 to TRBJ1-1; 8 nucleotides line up with TRBD1. The sequences come from PBMCs from the stem cell graft donor, collected from the stem cell graft. The sequence was obtained from a human donor who donated a stem cell graft to a child with acute lymphoblastic leukemia. Written as DNA, the CDR3 is TGTGCCAGCAGTTTCCCGGGACAGGTACCTGAAGCTTTCTTT. It encodes CASSFPGQVPEAFF.